This TCR beta chain was captured by sequencing in a study of beta chain features in type 1 diabetes. Turning to the study itself: No patient-donor differences in age, gender, total cells or subset yield. Cells sorted and examined across all samples totaled approximately 100,000,000.

CDR1 and CDR2 (germline): MNHEY, SMNVEV (reference sequence). The length of the CDR3 is 12 residues. The V end lost 9 bases, the J end lost 0 bases, and 9 bases lay between the germline ends. This clone was observed a handful of times. Other DNA sequences of this sample code for an identical CDR3. Every isolated RNA sample was fully reverse transcribed, so sequencing captured expressed TCRB transcripts. The table came from immunoSEQ multiplex PCR; TCRdb's copy has only in-frame clones and leaves some out. The repertoire holds 600,000 to 650,000 clones, around a sixth seen once, with approximately 0.087% in the top ten. Per donor, one heparinised blood draw averaged roughly 110 mL.

The rearrangement uses TRBV27 and TRBJ2-7; D not resolved. Material for sequencing was naive CD4+ T cells from blood. The TCR sequence derives from a man between 18 and 35 years old in good health. CDR3 loop: CASSRSSYEQYF. The CDR3, as DNA: TGTGCCAGTTCGAGGAGCTCCTACGAGCAGTACTTC.